The clone carrying this T cell receptor beta chain was detected once. This sample was taken from a study of blood T cell repertoires in COVID-19. The CDR3 runs 15 residues. V lost 3 bases to trimming and J lost 0 bases, with 6 bases between them. The germline V gene encodes CDR1 MNHEY and CDR2 SVGAGI. Using immunoSEQ multiplex PCR, the repertoire was profiled, and TCRdb retains in-frame clones only, with some absent. The repertoire holds 400,000 to 450,000 clones, about 91% seen once, with around 13% in the top ten. Patients in Seattle were enrolled during active infection, then followed longitudinally.

This TCR was sampled from a woman aged 45-59 years with COVID-19, enrolled during active disease. The genes are TRBV6-5 and TRBJ2-6; D gene ambiguous. Sequenced sample: peripheral blood. The chain's CDR3 is CASSYFSSGANVLTF. The CDR3 DNA is TGTGCCAGCAGTTATTTCTCCTCTGGGGCCAACGTCCTGACTTTC.